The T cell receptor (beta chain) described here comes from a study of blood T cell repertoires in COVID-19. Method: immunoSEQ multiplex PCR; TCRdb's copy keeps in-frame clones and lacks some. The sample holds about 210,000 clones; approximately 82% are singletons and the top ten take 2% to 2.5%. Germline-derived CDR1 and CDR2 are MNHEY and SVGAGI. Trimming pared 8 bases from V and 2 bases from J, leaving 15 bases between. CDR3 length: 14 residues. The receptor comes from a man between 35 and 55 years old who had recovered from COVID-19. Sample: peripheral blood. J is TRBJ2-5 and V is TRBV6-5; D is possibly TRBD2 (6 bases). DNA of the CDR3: TGTGCCAGCGGAACGGGACTTCCACAAGAGACCCAGTACTTC. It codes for CASGTGLPQETQYF.